The next 31 T cell receptor beta chains were all read from a single sample in a study of blood T cells in healthy people across ages. With a J-beta primer mix and a sample-barcoded 5' primer, a second PCR ran about 7 to 12 cycles. TCRdb re-called the 5' RACE reads through MiXCR, storing one row per CDR3 protein. The repertoire holds hundreds of thousands of distinct CDR3 sequences, approximately 24% seen once, with under 3% in the top ten. Another study also made use of these data, one on T cells of mothers and their children.

The sequenced material came from blood. Source of these receptors: a boy aged 10-17 years in good health.

This chain joins TRBV5-5 and TRBJ2-7, with D perhaps being TRBD1 or TRBD2 (5 bases each). Germline CDR1 reads SGHKS; CDR2 reads YYEKEE (reference sequence). The CDR3 extends over 15 amino acids. V shed 5 bases and J shed 6 bases, with 21 bases lying between them. The CDR3 coding sequence is TGTGCCAGCAGTAGGAACCCCGGGACCCCGTTCGAGCAGTACTTC. It encodes CASSRNPGTPFEQYF.

In its sample, this clonotype was seen a few times. The rearrangement uses TRBV6-1 and TRBJ2-7; a weak D match, TRBD1 (5 bases). The CDR3 spans 14 residues. In germline, CDR1 is MNHNS, CDR2 SASEGT. The V end was cut by 6 bases, the J end by 4 bases, with 16 bases between. CDR3 DNA: TGTGCCAGCAGACAGGCCAGTTTTATTTACGAGCAGTACTTC. This translates into CASRQASFIYEQYF.

This clonotype was seen more than once but under ten times. The rearrangement uses TRBV7-9 and TRBJ2-5, with D uncertain. The germline V gene has CDR1 SEHNR and CDR2 FQNEAQ (reference sequence). V was pared by 3 bases and J by 4 bases, with 12 bases between. This CDR3 has 14 amino acids. The CDR3 DNA sequence: TGTGCCAGCAGCTTGGACCTGGACCCAGAGACCCAGTACTTC. It translates to CASSLDLDPETQYF.

This clonotype was seen only a few times. The chain has TRBV29-1 and TRBJ2-5; unclear D gene. The CDR3 loop spans 12 amino acids. Trimming took 7 bases from V and 5 from J, leaving 14 bases between them. Germline lookup yields CDR1 SQVTM and CDR2 ANQGSEA. The CDR3, as DNA: TGCAGCGGAGGCAGCCTGGAGGAGACCCAGTACTTC. This sequence encodes CSGGSLEETQYF.

CDR3 residues: CASSAGTEQETQYF. In DNA, the CDR3 is TGCGCCAGCAGCGCCGGGACAGAACAAGAGACCCAGTACTTC. V gene TRBV10-1 combines with J gene TRBJ2-5, with TRBD1 matching over 7 bases. The ends lost 6 bases at V and 2 bases at J; junction bases unmatched: 6. There are 14 residues in the CDR3. Germline values: CDR1 WNHNN, CDR2 SYGVQD (reference sequence).

The J gene is TRBJ2-1, the V gene TRBV15; D possibly corresponds to TRBD2 (6 bases). CDR3 length: 14 amino acids. CDR1 and CDR2 from the germline V gene are LNHNV and YYDKDF (reference sequence). Trimming took 3 bases from V and 8 from J, leaving 14 bases between them. The CDR3 nucleotides read TGTGCCACCAGCAGGCGGGGCCCAGAGGATGAGCAGTTCTTC. It codes for CATSRRGPEDEQFF.

This clonotype was recorded a few times. The chain combines TRBV29-1 with TRBJ1-2; D is perhaps TRBD1 (5 bases). Germline lookup yields CDR1 SQVTM and CDR2 ANQGSEA. V dropped 6 bases and J dropped 0 bases, with 20 bases sitting between them. This CDR3 has 16 residues. The DNA of the CDR3 is TGCAGCGTGGGACCAGGGCGGCGCTCAGCTAACTATGGCTACACCTTC. Translated, it gives CSVGPGRRSANYGYTF.

This clonotype was observed a few times. The chain is built from TRBV28 and TRBJ1-1; no firm D call. The CDR3 has 12 residues. V gave up 3 bases and J gave up 2 bases, with 4 bases separating them. CDR1 is MDHEN, CDR2 SYDVKM, per germline. The CDR3 DNA is TGTGCCAGCAGTTTCGCTAACACTGAAGCTTTCTTT. It translates to CASSFANTEAFF.

This clonotype was observed at least ten times. The chain is built from TRBV11-2 and TRBJ2-4, with D hard to call. From germline, CDR1 is SGHAT and CDR2 FQNNGV. V was shortened by 4 bases and J by 0 bases, with 13 bases between the two germline ends. The CDR3 sequence is 16 residues long. The chain's CDR3 is CASSSVGKLAKNIQYF. The CDR3, as DNA: TGTGCCAGCAGCTCGGTGGGGAAATTAGCCAAAAACATTCAGTACTTC.

The chain is built from TRBV11-2 and TRBJ2-1; D is possibly TRBD1 (6 bases). Germline V gives CDR1 SGHAT, CDR2 FQNNGV. Trimming took off 4 bases at V and 7 bases at J, with 20 bases between the two ends. There are 16 residues in the CDR3. The CDR3 protein is CASSSDIQTGKNEQFF. Here the CDR3 DNA reads TGTGCCAGCAGCTCAGATATCCAAACAGGGAAGAATGAGCAGTTCTTC.

The V call is TRBV14, the J call TRBJ1-2; 9 bases match TRBD1. Germline CDR1 reads SGHDN; CDR2 reads FVKESK. This CDR3 contains 13 residues. V trimming: 4 bases; J trimming: 8 bases; junction bases outside the gene matches: 5. The CDR3 is CASSPRTGEGYTF. The CDR3 DNA sequence: TGTGCCAGCAGCCCTCGGACAGGGGAAGGCTACACCTTC.

This chain joins TRBV18 and TRBJ2-3, with TRBD2 identical over 9 bases. Germline trimming cut 3 bases from V and 2 bases from J; bases unmatched to any gene: 3. Germline loops: CDR1 KGHSH, CDR2 LQKENI. The length of the CDR3 is 15 residues. The CDR3 sequence is CASSPLAGFTDTQYF. CDR3 nucleotides: TGTGCCAGCTCACCTCTAGCGGGATTCACAGATACGCAGTATTTT.

The chain uses TRBV7-2 and TRBJ2-7; 11 bases align to TRBD2. From germline, CDR1 is SGHTA and CDR2 FQGNSA. V dropped 0 bases and J dropped 5; count of bases not matched to a gene: 3. The CDR3 totals 15 residues. The CDR3 nucleotides are TGTGCCAGCAGCTTAGCTAGCGGGGGGGCGCACGAGCAGTACTTC. It is translated as CASSLASGGAHEQYF.

The chain recombines TRBV15 with TRBJ2-1; D is perhaps TRBD2 (6 bases). Trimming took 4 bases from V and 9 from J, leaving 10 bases between them. Germline V lookup: CDR1 LNHNV, CDR2 YYDKDF (reference sequence). The CDR3 totals 12 residues. The DNA for the CDR3 is TGTGCCACCAGCATACCGGGGGTTGAGCAGTTCTTC. Its protein is CATSIPGVEQFF. The full variable domain, its missing parts supplied by reference TRBV15 and TRBJ2-1, is DAMVIQNPRYQVTQFGKPVTLSCSQTLNHNVMYWYQQKSSQAPKLLFHYYDKDFNNEADTPDNFQSRRPNTSFCFLDIRSPGLGDTAMYLCATSIPGVEQFFGPGTRLTVL.

This clonotype was recorded many times. This chain joins TRBV3-1 and TRBJ2-5, with TRBD2 matching 7 bases. The trim removed 1 base at V and 4 bases at J, leaving 9 bases unmatched. CDR3 length: 16 amino acids. Germline CDR1 LGHDT, CDR2 YNNKEL (reference sequence). The CDR3 protein is CASSQGTPSGGETQYF. As DNA, the CDR3 is TGTGCCAGCAGCCAAGGGACGCCTAGCGGAGGAGAGACCCAGTACTTC.

The chain links TRBV21-1 to TRBJ1-2; the table names TRBD1, a call not compared with the DNA. TRBV21-1 is a pseudogene segment. CDR3 size: 19 residues. CDR3 sequence: CASSKRGRKVHRDSDGYTF. As DNA, the CDR3 is TGTGCCAGCAGCAAAAGGGGCCGGAAGGTCCACCGGGACAGTGATGGCTACACCTTC.

This clonotype was seen more than once but under ten times. The chain carries TRBV12-2 and TRBJ2-7; the D segment call TRBD1 is taken from the table without a DNA check. TRBV12-2 is labeled a pseudogene. The CDR3 consists of 17 residues. CDR3 in DNA: TGTGCAAGTCGCTTAAATATGGCAGGGGAGAAATTTTACGAGCAGTACTTC. Residues: CASRLNMAGEKFYEQYF.

The V call is TRBV15, the J call TRBJ2-4; TRBD1 matches 8 bases. Germline-derived CDR1 and CDR2 are LNHNV and YYDKDF (reference sequence). Germline trimming cut 4 bases from V and 0 bases from J; bases unmatched to any gene: 5. This CDR3 is 16 amino acids long. Here the CDR3 DNA reads TGTGCCACCAGCATTGGACAGGGAAAAGCCAAAAACATTCAGTACTTC. As protein: CATSIGQGKAKNIQYF.

This clonotype was picked up a small number of times. The V call is TRBV28, the J call TRBJ2-5; TRBD2 matches 13 bases. CDR1 and CDR2 (germline): MDHEN, SYDVKM. This CDR3 comprises 18 residues. With 3 bases clipped from V and 3 bases from J, the junction kept 10 bases outside the gene matches. The CDR3 reads CASSFRWGLAGFKETQYF. In DNA, the CDR3 is TGTGCCAGCAGTTTTAGATGGGGACTAGCGGGATTTAAAGAGACCCAGTACTTC.

The J gene is TRBJ1-2, the V gene TRBV4-1, with D possibly being TRBD1 (6 bases). The germline V gene has CDR1 MGHRA and CDR2 YSYEKL. V was trimmed by 5 bases and J by 8 bases, leaving 15 bases between them. CDR3 length: 13 amino acids. This chain's CDR3 is CASSEQGVRGYTF. The CDR3 DNA is TGCGCCAGCAGCGAACAGGGTGTGCGGGGCTACACCTTC.

This clonotype was counted between two and nine times. J is TRBJ1-2 and V is TRBV9, with D maybe TRBD1 (6 bases). The germline gives CDR1 SGDLS, CDR2 YYNGEE. This CDR3 region has 14 residues. V lost 4 bases to trimming and J lost 5 bases, with 15 bases between them. Written as DNA, the CDR3 is TGTGCCAGCAGCCCGCTCGGGGGGGCGTATGGCTACACCTTC. This encodes CASSPLGGAYGYTF.

This clonotype was detected only a few times. The CDR3 DNA follows: TGTGCCAGCAGCCAAGACTCCAGCGGCAAAAACATTCAGTACTTC. It specifies CASSQDSSGKNIQYF. The genes are TRBV3-1 and TRBJ2-4; D may be TRBD2 (5 bases). Germline-derived CDR1 and CDR2 are LGHDT and YNNKEL (reference sequence). The V gene lost 0 bases and the J gene lost 3 bases, with 9 bases spanning the gap. The CDR3 extends over 15 amino acids.

In nucleotides, the CDR3 is TGCGCCAGCAGCCAAGAGGCGGTCATACAATACGAGCAGTACTTC. Protein: CASSQEAVIQYEQYF. The rearrangement joins TRBV4-1 to TRBJ2-7; no clear D gene. The V gene lost 0 bases and the J gene lost 4 bases, with 13 bases spanning the gap. CDR3 length equals 15 residues. CDR1 MGHRA and CDR2 YSYEKL come from the germline V gene.

This clonotype was recorded once. The genes are TRBV12-3 or TRBV12-4 and TRBJ1-2; no firm D call. The CDR3 is made up of 12 amino acids. The germline V and J ends were trimmed by 11 bases and 2 bases, with 12 bases remaining between them. The CDR3 coding sequence is TGTGCCCCAATAGAGACCAACTATGGCTACACCTTC. Residues: CAPIETNYGYTF.

This clonotype was detected only a few times. CDR3 region: CSAREGGIDTQYF. The CDR3 coding sequence is TGCAGTGCTAGAGAAGGGGGGATAGATACGCAGTATTTT. The chain employs TRBV20-1 and TRBJ2-3; the D gene could be TRBD1 or TRBD2 (6 bases each). Germline V lookup: CDR1 DFQATT, CDR2 SNEGSKA (reference sequence). The V end was cut by 0 bases, the J end by 5 bases, with 9 bases between. The CDR3 spans 13 residues.

CDR3 DNA sequence: TGTGCCAGCAGTGGAGACGTGGGGGAGACCCAGTACTTC. The encoded protein is CASSGDVGETQYF. This chain joins TRBV6-1 and TRBJ2-5; D gene unclear. Deletions cut 4 bases from V and 5 bases from J, with 11 bases between. The CDR3 spans 13 residues. Germline V gene data show CDR1 as MNHNS and CDR2 as SASEGT.

This chain uses TRBV20-1 with TRBJ2-7, with D unresolved. Germline CDR1 reads DFQATT; CDR2 reads SNEGSKA (reference sequence). This CDR3 spans 13 amino acids. Trimming pared 3 bases from V and 3 bases from J, leaving 12 bases between. CDR3 sequence: CSASRDSDYEQYF. The DNA for the CDR3 is TGCAGTGCTAGTAGAGATTCGGACTACGAGCAGTACTTC.

The gene calls are TRBV9 and TRBJ2-7, with D possibly being TRBD1 (5 bases). Germline V lookup: CDR1 SGDLS, CDR2 YYNGEE. The CDR3 is made up of 13 amino acids. Trimming cost V 4 bases and J 7 bases, with 15 bases left between them. The CDR3 here is CASSYRTLGEQYF. The CDR3 nucleotides are TGTGCCAGCAGCTACAGGACCTTGGGGGAGCAGTACTTC.

The chain combines TRBV5-1 with TRBJ2-7; D is ambiguous. V lost 4 bases to trimming and J lost 7 bases, with 15 bases between them. Germline V lookup: CDR1 SGHRS, CDR2 YFSETQ. CDR3 length: 13 amino acids. The CDR3 loop reads CASSPPHGWEQYF. CDR3 coding DNA: TGCGCCAGCAGCCCCCCACACGGTTGGGAGCAGTACTTC.

As for this clonotype: A single base is all that separates this from a far larger clone, so a read error is likely. This sequence joins TRBV9 and TRBJ2-5; D unresolved. Germline V gives CDR1 SGDLS, CDR2 YYNGEE. The CDR3 extends over 11 amino acids. Deletions cut 0 bases from V and 5 bases from J, with 2 bases between. The CDR3 region is CASSVAETQYF. The CDR3 DNA reads as TGTGCCAGCAGCGTAGCGGAGACCCAGTACTTC.

Written as DNA, the CDR3 is TGCAGTGCTAGAGATCCGTACACTAGAGAGCAGTACTTC. Translating it yields CSARDPYTREQYF. This rearrangement joins TRBV20-1 to TRBJ2-7; a weak D match, TRBD2 (5 bases). Germline-derived CDR1 and CDR2 are DFQATT and SNEGSKA (reference sequence). The CDR3 contains 13 residues. V was clipped by 0 bases and J by 7 bases, with 13 bases between them.